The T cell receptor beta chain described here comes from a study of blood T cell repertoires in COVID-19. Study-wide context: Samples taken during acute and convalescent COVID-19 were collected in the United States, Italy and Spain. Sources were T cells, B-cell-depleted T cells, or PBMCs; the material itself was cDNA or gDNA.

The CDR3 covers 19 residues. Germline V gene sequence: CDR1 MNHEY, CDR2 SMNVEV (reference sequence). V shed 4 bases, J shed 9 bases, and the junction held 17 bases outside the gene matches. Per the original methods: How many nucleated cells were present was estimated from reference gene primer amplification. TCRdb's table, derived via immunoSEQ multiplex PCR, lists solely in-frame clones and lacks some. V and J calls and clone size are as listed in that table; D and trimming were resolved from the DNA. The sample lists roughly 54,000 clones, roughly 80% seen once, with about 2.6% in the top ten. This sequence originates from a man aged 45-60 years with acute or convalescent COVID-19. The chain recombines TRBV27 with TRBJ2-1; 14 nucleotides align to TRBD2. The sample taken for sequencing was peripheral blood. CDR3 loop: CASSSTTSGRALFTSEQFF. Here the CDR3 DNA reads TGTGCCAGCAGTTCTACGACTAGCGGGAGGGCCCTCTTCACCAGTGAGCAGTTCTTC.